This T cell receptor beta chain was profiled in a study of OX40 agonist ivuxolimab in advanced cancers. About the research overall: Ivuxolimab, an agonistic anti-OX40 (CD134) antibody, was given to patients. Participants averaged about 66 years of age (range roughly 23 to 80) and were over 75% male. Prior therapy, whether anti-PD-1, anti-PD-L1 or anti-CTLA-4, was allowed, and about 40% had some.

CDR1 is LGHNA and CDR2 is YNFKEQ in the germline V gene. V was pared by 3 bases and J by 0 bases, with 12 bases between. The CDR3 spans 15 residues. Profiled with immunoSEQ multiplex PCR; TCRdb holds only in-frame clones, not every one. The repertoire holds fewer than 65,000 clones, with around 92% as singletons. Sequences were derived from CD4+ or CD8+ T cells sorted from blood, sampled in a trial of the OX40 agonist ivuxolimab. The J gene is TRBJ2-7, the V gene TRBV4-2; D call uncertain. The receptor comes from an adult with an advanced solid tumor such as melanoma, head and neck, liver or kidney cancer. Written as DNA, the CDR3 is TGTGCCAGCAGCCAGAGTGGGTTCCTCTCCTACGAGCAGTACTTC. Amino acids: CASSQSGFLSYEQYF.